Below are 23 T cell receptor beta chains sequenced from a single sample in a study of cytomegalovirus exposure and HLA in healthy donors. Method: immunoSEQ multiplex PCR; TCRdb's copy keeps in-frame clones and lacks some. Counted here are 120,000 or so clones, roughly 90% occurring once; the ten biggest clones make up 1.9%. Material for sequencing was PBMCs. These receptors all come from a woman in her late teens or twenties in good health and CMV-seronegative.

The chain combines TRBV6-4 with TRBJ2-1; TRBD2 is a possible D gene (7 bases). The germline V and J ends were trimmed by 4 bases and 8 bases, with 24 bases remaining between them. Per germline, CDR1 MRHNA and CDR2 SNTAGT. The CDR3 spans 17 residues. The CDR3 bases are TGTGCCAGCAGTGCGAGTGAGGGGGGGGCCGAAGTGGATGAGCAGTTCTTC. Translated: CASSASEGGAEVDEQFF.

The chain joins TRBV18 to TRBJ2-7; weak D call: TRBD1 (5 bases). Germline V lookup: CDR1 KGHSH, CDR2 LQKENI. The length of the CDR3 is 13 residues. The V and J ends lost 4 bases and 4 bases respectively, with 11 bases between them. DNA of the CDR3: TGTGCCAGCTCACAGACGGCAGGGTACGAGCAGTACTTC. Translated: CASSQTAGYEQYF. Filled out from reference TRBV18 and TRBJ2-7, the complete variable domain reads NAGVMQNPRHLVRRRGQEARLRCSPMKGHSHVYWYRQLPEEGLKFMVYLQKENIIDESGMPKERFSAEFPKEGPSILRIQQVVRGDSAAYFCASSQTAGYEQYFGPGTRLTVT.

This sequence joins TRBV30 and TRBJ1-5, with D unresolved. The CDR3 is made up of 14 amino acids. Trimming took off 2 bases at V and 3 bases at J, with 11 bases between the two ends. The germline CDR1 and CDR2 sequences are GTSNPN and SVGIG (reference sequence). The CDR3 bases are TGTGCCTGGAGTACGGCGGCGGTCAATCAGCCCCAGCATTTT. Its translation is CAWSTAAVNQPQHF.

The V and J genes are TRBV9 and TRBJ2-1; 9 bases agree with TRBD2. The CDR3 extends over 15 amino acids. The germline gives CDR1 SGDLS, CDR2 YYNGEE. The ends lost 0 bases at V and 5 bases at J; junction bases unmatched: 3. DNA of the CDR3: TGTGCCAGCAGCGTAGATCCTAGCGGGGACAATGAGCAGTTCTTC. This encodes CASSVDPSGDNEQFF. Variable domain in full (rest from reference TRBV9 and TRBJ2-1): DSGVTQTPKHLITATGQRVTLRCSPRSGDLSVYWYQQSLDQGLQFLIQYYNGEERAKGNILERFSAQQFPDLHSELNLSSLELGDSALYFCASSVDPSGDNEQFFGPGTRLTVL.

The chain couples TRBV29-1 to TRBJ2-1; D call uncertain. In germline, CDR1 is SQVTM, CDR2 ANQGSEA. V lost 3 bases, J lost 8 bases, and 5 bases lay in between. CDR3 length: 10 amino acids. This CDR3 is CSVDGYEQFF. CDR3 in DNA: TGCAGCGTTGACGGTTATGAGCAGTTCTTC.

The CDR3 region is CASSAGQDNEQFF. In DNA, the CDR3 is TGTGCCAGCAGCGCGGGACAAGACAATGAGCAGTTCTTC. The chain combines TRBV9 with TRBJ2-1; D may be TRBD1 (6 bases). The ends were cut back, 3 bases at V and 5 bases at J, with 9 bases in the middle. The CDR3 totals 13 residues. Germline V gene sequence: CDR1 SGDLS, CDR2 YYNGEE.

V is TRBV5-1 and J is TRBJ1-2; D may be TRBD1 (6 bases). The germline V gene encodes CDR1 SGHRS and CDR2 YFSETQ. Trimming took off 4 bases at V and 4 bases at J, with 14 bases between the two ends. The CDR3 contains 14 residues. The DNA for the CDR3 is TGCGCCAGCAGCCGAAACAGGGTAGGCTATGGCTACACCTTC. It specifies CASSRNRVGYGYTF.

The chain is built from TRBV10-3 and TRBJ2-7; 16 bases align to TRBD2. V dropped 10 bases and J dropped 0; count of bases not matched to a gene: 12. The CDR3 loop spans 18 amino acids. The V gene's germline CDR1 is ENHRY and CDR2 SYGVKD. The CDR3 DNA reads TGTGCCACCCAGGAGGGACTAGCGGGGGGGATCTCCTCCTACGAGCAGTACTTC. Encoded protein: CATQEGLAGGISSYEQYF.

A word on this clone: Other DNA sequences in the sample encode the same CDR3. The chain combines TRBV30 with TRBJ1-3, with D hard to call. The CDR3 consists of 13 residues. V was clipped by 0 bases and J by 4 bases, with 7 bases between them. CDR1 is GTSNPN and CDR2 is SVGIG in the germline V gene (reference sequence). Written as DNA, the CDR3 is TGTGCCTGGAGTGTCTCCCCCGGAAACACCATATATTTT. This sequence encodes CAWSVSPGNTIYF.

This chain uses TRBV5-6 with TRBJ2-3, with 10 bases aligning to TRBD2. Germline V lookup: CDR1 SGHDT, CDR2 YYEEEE. V shed 0 bases and J 7 bases; nucleotides not matched to a gene: 5. The CDR3 consists of 15 residues. The CDR3 nucleotides read TGTGCCAGCAGCTTGGTAGCGGGAGGCACGAATACGCAGTATTTT. Its protein is CASSLVAGGTNTQYF. Based on the CDR3 plus reference TRBV5-6 and TRBJ2-3, the full variable domain is DAGVTQSPTHLIKTRGQQVTLRCSPKSGHDTVSWYQQALGQGPQFIFQYYEEEERQRGNFPDRFSGHQFPNYSSELNVNALLLGDSALYLCASSLVAGGTNTQYFGPGTRLTVL.

The chain uses TRBV18 and TRBJ1-2; D is undetermined. CDR3 size: 13 residues. Germline V CDR1 and CDR2: KGHSH, LQKENI. The germline V and J ends were trimmed by 3 bases and 7 bases, with 12 bases remaining between them. The DNA for the CDR3 is TGTGCCAGCTCACCCCGCGACTTAGGTGGCTACACCTTC. Its translation is CASSPRDLGGYTF.

The chain has TRBV5-5 and TRBJ2-7; 8 nucleotides agree with TRBD2. Germline loops: CDR1 SGHKS, CDR2 YYEKEE (reference sequence). V gave up 5 bases and J gave up 4 bases; unmatched junction bases: 11. This CDR3 has 15 amino acids. This CDR3 reads CASRKGRGGTYEQYF. CDR3 bases: TGTGCCAGCAGAAAGGGGCGCGGGGGGACTTACGAGCAGTACTTC.

The V and J genes are TRBV28 and TRBJ2-7; tentatively, D is TRBD1 (6 bases). CDR1 MDHEN and CDR2 SYDVKM come from the germline V gene. The CDR3 is 14 residues long. V dropped 8 bases and J dropped 4 bases, with 18 bases sitting between them. CDR3 nucleotides: TGTGCCAGCTACCGAAGACAGGTGCCTTACGAGCAGTACTTC. This sequence encodes CASYRRQVPYEQYF.

The CDR3, as DNA: TGTGCCAGCAGCTTAATGGCAGGGGAATTCTTT. It codes for CASSLMAGEFF. The chain joins TRBV7-9 to TRBJ1-1, with TRBD1 as a possible D gene (6 bases). The CDR3 covers 11 residues. V dropped 2 bases and J dropped 14 bases, with 12 bases sitting between them. The germline V gene encodes CDR1 SEHNR and CDR2 FQNEAQ (reference sequence).

V is TRBV29-1 and J is TRBJ2-7; 9 nucleotides agree with TRBD1. The CDR3 consists of 13 residues. Trimming took 4 bases from V and 3 from J; bases not matched to a gene: 4. Germline assignment: CDR1 SQVTM and CDR2 ANQGSEA. The CDR3 DNA reads TGCAGCGTTGCTGGGACAGGGAACTACGAGCAGTACTTC. This codes for CSVAGTGNYEQYF.

This clone was recorded at least ten times. The V and J genes are TRBV7-2 and TRBJ2-5; 10 nucleotides agree with TRBD2. Per germline, CDR1 SGHTA and CDR2 FQGNSA. Trimming removed 4 bases from V and 2 bases from J; junction bases left unmatched: 4. The CDR3 contains 15 residues. The CDR3 sequence is CASSSGLARQETQYF. CDR3 sequence (DNA): TGTGCCAGCAGCTCGGGACTAGCGAGGCAAGAGACCCAGTACTTC.

The J gene is TRBJ2-3, the V gene TRBV27; possibly TRBD2 for D (5 bases). Between the trimmed V and J ends, which lost 3 bases and 6 bases, there was a span of 13 bases. The CDR3 is 14 amino acids. In germline, CDR1 is MNHEY, CDR2 SMNVEV (reference sequence). CDR3 region: CASSFWTPDDTQYF. CDR3 nucleotide sequence: TGTGCCAGCAGTTTTTGGACTCCGGATGATACGCAGTATTTT.

The rearrangement joins TRBV27 to TRBJ2-7; 8 bases map to TRBD2. CDR3 length: 13 residues. Germline lookup yields CDR1 MNHEY and CDR2 SMNVEV (reference sequence). Trimming cost V 5 bases and J 3 bases; bases outside gene matches: 3. The CDR3 nucleotides are TGTGCCAGCAGTAGCGGGAGAAGCTACGAGCAGTACTTC. It translates to CASSSGRSYEQYF.

V and J are TRBV5-1 and TRBJ2-7, with TRBD2 as a possible D gene (5 bases). This CDR3 is built from 14 residues. The germline gives CDR1 SGHRS, CDR2 YFSETQ. V shed 0 bases and J shed 9 bases, with 16 bases lying between them. CDR3 sequence (DNA): TGCGCCAGCAGCTTGGAAGGATTCGGCGGAGGGCAGTACTTC. It yields the protein CASSLEGFGGGQYF.

The chain carries TRBV4-1 and TRBJ2-5; D is unclear. The germline gives CDR1 MGHRA, CDR2 YSYEKL. This CDR3 region has 13 residues. Trimming took 2 bases from V and 1 from J, leaving 5 bases between them. CDR3 protein: CASSQLVQETQYF. The CDR3 DNA reads as TGCGCCAGCAGCCAATTAGTCCAAGAGACCCAGTACTTC.

This clone was counted once. This chain connects TRBV6-6 to TRBJ2-7; 11 positions match TRBD1. The V gene's germline CDR1 is MNHNY and CDR2 SVGAGI (reference sequence). The CDR3 contains 16 residues. The V segment lost 6 bases and the J segment 5 bases; nucleotides outside the gene matches: 12. The CDR3: CASSWGPGQGVHEQYF. The CDR3, as DNA: TGTGCCAGCAGCTGGGGACCGGGACAGGGGGTCCACGAGCAGTACTTC.

The chain has TRBV21-1 and TRBJ1-5; the DNA was not used to check the table's D call, TRBD1. TRBV21-1 is a pseudogene. The CDR3 is 13 residues long. Here the CDR3 reads CASGGTANQPQHF. CDR3 nucleotide sequence: TGTGCCAGCGGGGGGACAGCTAATCAGCCCCAGCATTTT.

This chain joins TRBV28 and TRBJ1-1; no reliable D call. The CDR3 totals 14 residues. Trimming took 3 bases from V and 1 from J, leaving 9 bases between them. Germline CDR1 and CDR2: MDHEN and SYDVKM. The CDR3 nucleotides are TGTGCCAGCAGTTTTGGAGTAGCGAACACTGAAGCTTTCTTT. Translation gives CASSFGVANTEAFF.